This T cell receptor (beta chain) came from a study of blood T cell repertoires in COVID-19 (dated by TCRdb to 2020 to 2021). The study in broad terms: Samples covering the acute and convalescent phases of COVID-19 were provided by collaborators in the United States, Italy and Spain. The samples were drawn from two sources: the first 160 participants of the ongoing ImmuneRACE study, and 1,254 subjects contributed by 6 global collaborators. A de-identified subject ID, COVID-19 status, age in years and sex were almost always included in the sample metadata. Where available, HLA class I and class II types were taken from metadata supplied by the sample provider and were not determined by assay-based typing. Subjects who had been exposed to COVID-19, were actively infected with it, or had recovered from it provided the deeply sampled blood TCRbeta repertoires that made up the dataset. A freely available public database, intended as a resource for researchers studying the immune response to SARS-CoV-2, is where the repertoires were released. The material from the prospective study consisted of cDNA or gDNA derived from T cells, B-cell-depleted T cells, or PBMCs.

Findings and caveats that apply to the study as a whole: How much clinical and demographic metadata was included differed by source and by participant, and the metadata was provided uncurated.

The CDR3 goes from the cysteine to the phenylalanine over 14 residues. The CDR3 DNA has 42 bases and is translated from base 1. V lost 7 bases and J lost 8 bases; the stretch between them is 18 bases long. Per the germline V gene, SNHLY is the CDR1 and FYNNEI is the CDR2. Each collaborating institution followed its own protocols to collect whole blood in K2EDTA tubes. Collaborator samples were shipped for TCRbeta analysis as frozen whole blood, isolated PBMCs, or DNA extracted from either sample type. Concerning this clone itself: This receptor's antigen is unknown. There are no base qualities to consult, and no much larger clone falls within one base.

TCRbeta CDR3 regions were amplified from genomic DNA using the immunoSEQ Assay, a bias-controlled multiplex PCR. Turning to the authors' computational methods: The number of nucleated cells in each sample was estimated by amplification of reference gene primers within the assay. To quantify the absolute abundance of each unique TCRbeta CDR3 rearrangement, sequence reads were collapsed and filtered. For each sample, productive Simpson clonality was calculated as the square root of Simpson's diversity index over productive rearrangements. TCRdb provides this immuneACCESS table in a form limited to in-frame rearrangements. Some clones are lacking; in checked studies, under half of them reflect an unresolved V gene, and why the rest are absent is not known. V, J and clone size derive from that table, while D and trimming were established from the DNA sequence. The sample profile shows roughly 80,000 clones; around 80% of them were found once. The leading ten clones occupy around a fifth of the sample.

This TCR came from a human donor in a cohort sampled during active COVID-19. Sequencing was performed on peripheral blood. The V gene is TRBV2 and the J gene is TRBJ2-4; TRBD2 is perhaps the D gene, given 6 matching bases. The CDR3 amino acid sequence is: CASKWAPRGDIQYF. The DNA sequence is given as TGTGCCAGCAAGTGGGCCCCGCGGGGAGACATTCAGTACTTC. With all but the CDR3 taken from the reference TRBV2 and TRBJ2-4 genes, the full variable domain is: EPEVTQTPSHQVTQMGQEVILRCVPISNHLYFYWYRQILGQKVEFLVSFYNNEISEKSEIFDDQFSVERPDGSNFTLKIRSTKLEDSAMYFCASKWAPRGDIQYFGAGTRLSVL.